This TCR beta chain was observed in a study of CD8+ T cells in alopecia areata. Study as a whole: The SALT score measured affected scalp surface percentage in treated patients.

The treatment denotes: oral pan-JAK inhibitor, 5-10 mg twice daily. Cell sorting on a FACSAria was used to separate CD4+ and CD8+ T cells from the PBMCs. Comment on this clone: Its antigen is unidentified.

Extraction of RNA preceded its reverse transcription into cDNA, which served as the sequencing template. Libraries were prepared by immunoSEQ multiplex PCR; TCRdb keeps only in-frame clonotypes and omits some of them. The data contain some 240,000 clones, approximately 57% of them singletons. Between the trimmed V and J ends, which lost 7 bases and 0 bases, there was a span of 6 bases. The CDR3 is 11 residues long. The germline V gene encodes CDR1 DFQATT and CDR2 SNEGSKA (reference sequence). Broader study findings: Having one nonresponder leaves uncertain how baseline CD8+ expansion relates to response.

The sequencing used CD4+ T cells sorted from blood, collected at week 4, from a patient treated with tofacitinib. The sequence was obtained from a human donor with alopecia areata. V gene TRBV20-1 combines with J gene TRBJ1-1; D remains unclear. The CDR3 bases are TGCAGTGTCCCCTTGAACACTGAAGCTTTCTTT. This gives the protein CSVPLNTEAFF.